This TCR beta chain was sequenced during a study of tumor-infiltrating lymphocytes in glioblastoma multiforme. With regard to this clonotype: The antigen remains unidentified. The junction shows a germline mismatch at one end, possibly a read error.

The CDR3 is made up of 15 amino acids. CDR1 SGHAT and CDR2 FQNNGV come from the germline V gene. TCRB libraries came from RNA via three nested multiplex PCR rounds. Unique molecular identifiers were not described for the libraries. From the multiplex PCR reads, TCRdb called clonotypes with MiXCR, one entry per CDR3 protein. This table has 9,900 or so distinct CDR3 sequences, roughly 70% appearing once. General study findings and limits: Functional subtype sorting of these T cells was not performed.

This receptor was identified in a male donor with glioblastoma. This chain uses TRBV11-2 with TRBJ1-1, with no clear D. The specimen sequenced was brain tumor tissue. CDR3 protein: CASSLDSVMNIEAFF. The CDR3 DNA is TGTGCCAGCAGCTTAGACAGCGTTATGAACATTGAAGCTTTCTTT.